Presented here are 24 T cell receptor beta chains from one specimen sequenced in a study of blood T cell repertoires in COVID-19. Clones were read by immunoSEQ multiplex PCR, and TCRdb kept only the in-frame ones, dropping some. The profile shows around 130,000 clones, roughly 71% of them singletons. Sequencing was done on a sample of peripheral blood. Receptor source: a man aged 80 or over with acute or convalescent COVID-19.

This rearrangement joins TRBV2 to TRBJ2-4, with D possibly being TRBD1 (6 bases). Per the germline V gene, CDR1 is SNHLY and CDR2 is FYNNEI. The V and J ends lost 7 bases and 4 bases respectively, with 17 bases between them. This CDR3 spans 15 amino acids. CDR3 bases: TGTGCCAGCACTTCGGACAGCCTGCTAAAAAACATTCAGTACTTC. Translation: CASTSDSLLKNIQYF.

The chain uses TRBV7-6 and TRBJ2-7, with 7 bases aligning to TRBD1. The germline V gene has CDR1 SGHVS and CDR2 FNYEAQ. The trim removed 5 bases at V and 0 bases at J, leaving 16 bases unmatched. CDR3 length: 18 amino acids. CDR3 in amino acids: CASSPESPRWDSSYEQYF. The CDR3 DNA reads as TGTGCCAGCAGCCCCGAAAGCCCCCGCTGGGACAGCTCCTACGAGCAGTACTTC. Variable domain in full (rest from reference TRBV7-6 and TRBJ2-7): GAGVSQSPRYKVTKRGQDVALRCDPISGHVSLYWYRQALGQGPEFLTYFNYEAQQDKSGLPNDRFSAERPEGSISTLTIQRTEQRDSAMYRCASSPESPRWDSSYEQYFGPGTRLTVT.

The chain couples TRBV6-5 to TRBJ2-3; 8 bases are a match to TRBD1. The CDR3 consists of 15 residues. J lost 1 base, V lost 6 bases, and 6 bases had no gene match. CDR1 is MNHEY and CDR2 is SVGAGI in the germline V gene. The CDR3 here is CASSRNRGGTDTQYF. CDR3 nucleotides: TGTGCCAGCAGCCGGAACAGGGGGGGCACAGATACGCAGTATTTT.

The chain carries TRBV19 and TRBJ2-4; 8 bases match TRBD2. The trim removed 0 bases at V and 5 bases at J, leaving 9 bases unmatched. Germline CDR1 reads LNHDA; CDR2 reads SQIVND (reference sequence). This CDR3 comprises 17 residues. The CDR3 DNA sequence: TGTGCCAGTAGTATAGATCTATCGCGGGGGGTGGAAAACATTCAGTACTTC. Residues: CASSIDLSRGVENIQYF.

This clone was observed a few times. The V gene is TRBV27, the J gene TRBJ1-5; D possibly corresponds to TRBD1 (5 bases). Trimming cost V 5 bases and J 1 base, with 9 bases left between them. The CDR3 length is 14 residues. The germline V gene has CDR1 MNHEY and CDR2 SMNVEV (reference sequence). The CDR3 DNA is TGTGCCAGCAGTATTAGACAGAGCAATCAGCCCCAGCATTTT. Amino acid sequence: CASSIRQSNQPQHF.

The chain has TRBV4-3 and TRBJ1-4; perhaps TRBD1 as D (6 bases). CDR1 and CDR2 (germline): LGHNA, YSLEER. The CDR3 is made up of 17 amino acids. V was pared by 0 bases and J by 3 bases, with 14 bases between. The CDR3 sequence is CASSQDRGKAANEKLFF. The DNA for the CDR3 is TGCGCCAGCAGCCAAGATAGGGGGAAGGCTGCTAATGAAAAACTGTTTTTT.

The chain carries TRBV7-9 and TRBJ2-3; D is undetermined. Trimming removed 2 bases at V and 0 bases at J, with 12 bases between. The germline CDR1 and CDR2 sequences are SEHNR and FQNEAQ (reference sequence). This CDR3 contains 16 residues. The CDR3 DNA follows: TGTGCCAGCAGCTTAATACTGGCGGCTAGCACAGATACGCAGTATTTT. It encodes CASSLILAASTDTQYF.

The CDR3 spells CASSPRLPYNSPLHF. CDR3 nucleotides: TGTGCCAGCAGTCCCCGGTTACCCTATAATTCACCCCTCCACTTT. The genes are TRBV6-2 or TRBV6-3 and TRBJ1-6, with D hard to call. Germline V gene lookup returns CDR1 MNHEY and CDR2 SVGEGT. The V end was cut by 5 bases, the J end by 2 bases, with 10 bases between. The CDR3 extends over 15 amino acids.

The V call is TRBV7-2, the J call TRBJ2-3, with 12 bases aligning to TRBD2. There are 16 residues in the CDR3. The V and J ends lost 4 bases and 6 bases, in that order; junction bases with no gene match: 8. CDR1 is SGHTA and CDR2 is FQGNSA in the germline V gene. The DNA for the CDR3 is TGTGCCAGCAGCTGGTCTAGCGGGGGGGCTAGGGATACGCAGTATTTT. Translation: CASSWSSGGARDTQYF. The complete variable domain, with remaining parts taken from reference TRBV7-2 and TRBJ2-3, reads GAGVSQSPSNKVTEKGKDVELRCDPISGHTALYWYRQSLGQGLEFLIYFQGNSAPDKSGLPSDRFSAERTGGSVSTLTIQRTQQEDSAVYLCASSWSSGGARDTQYFGPGTRLTVL.

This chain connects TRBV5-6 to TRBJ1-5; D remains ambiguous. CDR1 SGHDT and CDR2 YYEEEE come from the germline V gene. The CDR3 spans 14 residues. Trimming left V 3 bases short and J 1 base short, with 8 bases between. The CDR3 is CASSSWRSNQPQHF. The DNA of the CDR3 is TGTGCCAGCAGCTCCTGGAGGAGCAATCAGCCCCAGCATTTT. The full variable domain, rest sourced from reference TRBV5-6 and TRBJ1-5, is DAGVTQSPTHLIKTRGQQVTLRCSPKSGHDTVSWYQQALGQGPQFIFQYYEEEERQRGNFPDRFSGHQFPNYSSELNVNALLLGDSALYLCASSSWRSNQPQHFGDGTRLSIL.

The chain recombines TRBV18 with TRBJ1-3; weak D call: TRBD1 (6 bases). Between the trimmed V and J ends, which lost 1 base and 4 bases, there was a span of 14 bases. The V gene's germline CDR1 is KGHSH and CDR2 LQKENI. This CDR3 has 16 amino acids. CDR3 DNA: TGTGCCAGCTCACCACTCTCAGGGGTGACAGGAAACACCATATATTTT. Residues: CASSPLSGVTGNTIYF.

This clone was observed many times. The CDR3 here is CASSSQGSFPYEQYF. For the CDR3, the DNA is TGTGCCAGCAGCTCACAGGGGTCCTTCCCCTACGAGCAGTACTTC. The genes are TRBV7-9 and TRBJ2-7, with 7 bases that match TRBD1. CDR1 is SEHNR and CDR2 is FQNEAQ in the germline V gene (reference sequence). The ends lost 4 bases at V and 2 bases at J; junction bases unmatched: 8. This CDR3 has 15 amino acids.

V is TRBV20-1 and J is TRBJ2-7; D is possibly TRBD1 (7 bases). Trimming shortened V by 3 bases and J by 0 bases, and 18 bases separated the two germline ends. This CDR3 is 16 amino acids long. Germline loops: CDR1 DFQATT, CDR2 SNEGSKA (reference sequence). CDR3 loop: CSASRGRDRVSYEQYF. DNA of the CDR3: TGCAGTGCTAGTCGCGGGCGGGACAGAGTCTCCTACGAGCAGTACTTC.

The CDR3: CASSPSGGPWNEQFF. The CDR3 DNA is TGCGCCAGCAGTCCTAGCGGGGGGCCTTGGAATGAGCAGTTCTTC. This sequence joins TRBV5-1 and TRBJ2-1; 11 nucleotides agree with TRBD2. Per germline, CDR1 SGHRS and CDR2 YFSETQ. There are 15 residues in the CDR3. Losses at the gene ends were 5 bases for V and 7 bases for J; bases not matched to a gene: 8.

CDR3 region: CASSQGLTTNEKLFF. The DNA for the CDR3 is TGTGCCAGCAGTCAGGGACTTACGACTAATGAAAAACTGTTTTTT. The chain employs TRBV6-5 and TRBJ1-4; TRBD1 might be the D (5 bases). This CDR3 comprises 15 residues. The V end was cut by 5 bases, the J end by 2 bases, with 12 bases between. Germline V gives CDR1 MNHEY, CDR2 SVGAGI.

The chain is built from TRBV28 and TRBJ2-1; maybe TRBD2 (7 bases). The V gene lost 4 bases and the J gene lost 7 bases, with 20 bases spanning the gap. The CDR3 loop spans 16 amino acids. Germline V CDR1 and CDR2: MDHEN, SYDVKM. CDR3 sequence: CASSSGGGDPRNEQFF. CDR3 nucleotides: TGTGCCAGCAGTTCTGGGGGGGGCGACCCCCGGAATGAGCAGTTCTTC.

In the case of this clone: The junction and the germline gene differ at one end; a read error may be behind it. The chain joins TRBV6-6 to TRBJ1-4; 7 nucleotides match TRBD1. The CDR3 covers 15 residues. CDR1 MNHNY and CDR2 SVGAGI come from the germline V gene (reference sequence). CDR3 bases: TGTGCCAGCACTTACTCAGGGGGTCAAGGTGAAAAACTGTTTTTT. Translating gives CASTYSGGQGEKLFF.

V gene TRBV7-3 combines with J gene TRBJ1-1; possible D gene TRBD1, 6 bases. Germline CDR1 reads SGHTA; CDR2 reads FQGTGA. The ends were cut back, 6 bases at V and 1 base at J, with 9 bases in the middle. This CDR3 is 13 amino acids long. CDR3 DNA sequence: TGTGCCAGCAGTTTACAGGGGAACACTGAAGCTTTCTTT. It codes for CASSLQGNTEAFF.

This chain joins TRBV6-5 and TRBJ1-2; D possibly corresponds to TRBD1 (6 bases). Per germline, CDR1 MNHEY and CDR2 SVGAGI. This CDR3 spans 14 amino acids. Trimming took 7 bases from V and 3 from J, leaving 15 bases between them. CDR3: CASTIGTGYYGYTF. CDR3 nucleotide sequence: TGTGCCAGCACTATAGGAACAGGGTACTATGGCTACACCTTC.

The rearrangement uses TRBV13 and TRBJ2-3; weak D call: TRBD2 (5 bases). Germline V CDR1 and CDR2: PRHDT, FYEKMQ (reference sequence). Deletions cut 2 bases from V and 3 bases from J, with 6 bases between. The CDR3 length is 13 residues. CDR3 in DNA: TGTGCCAGCAGCTTATCGGGGACAGATACGCAGTATTTT. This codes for CASSLSGTDTQYF.

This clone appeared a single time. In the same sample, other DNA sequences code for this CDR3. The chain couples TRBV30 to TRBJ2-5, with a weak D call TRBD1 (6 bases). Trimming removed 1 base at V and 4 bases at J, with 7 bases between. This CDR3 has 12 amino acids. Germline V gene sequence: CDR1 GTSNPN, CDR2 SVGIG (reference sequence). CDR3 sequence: CAWSGGGETQYF. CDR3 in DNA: TGTGCCTGGAGTGGAGGGGGAGAGACCCAGTACTTC.

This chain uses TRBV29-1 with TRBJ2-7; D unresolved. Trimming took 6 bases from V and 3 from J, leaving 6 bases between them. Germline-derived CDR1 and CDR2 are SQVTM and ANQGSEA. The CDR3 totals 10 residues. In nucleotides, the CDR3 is TGCAGCGTCCGGTTCTACGAGCAGTACTTC. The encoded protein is CSVRFYEQYF.

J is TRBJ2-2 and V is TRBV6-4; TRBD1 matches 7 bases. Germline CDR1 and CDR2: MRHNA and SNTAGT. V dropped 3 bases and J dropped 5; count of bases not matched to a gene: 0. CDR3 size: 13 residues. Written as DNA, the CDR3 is TGTGCCAGCAGTGAACAGGGGACCGGGGAGCTGTTTTTT. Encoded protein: CASSEQGTGELFF.

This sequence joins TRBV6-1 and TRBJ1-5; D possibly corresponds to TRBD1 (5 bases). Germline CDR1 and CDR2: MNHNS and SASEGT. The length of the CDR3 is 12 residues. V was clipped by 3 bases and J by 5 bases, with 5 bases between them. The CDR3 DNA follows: TGTGCCAGCAGTGACAGGGATCAGCCCCAGCATTTT. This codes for CASSDRDQPQHF.